The 28 T cell receptor beta chains below all came from one sample that was sequenced in a study of cytomegalovirus exposure and HLA in healthy donors. PCR was performed using 60 Vbeta and 13 Jbeta primers. The protocol was immunoSEQ multiplex PCR, while the TCRdb copy is restricted to in-frame clones and leaves out a portion. This listing includes under 150,000 clones. Source material: PBMCs. These receptors all come from a woman between 40 and 50 years old in good health and CMV-seronegative.

The chain couples TRBV7-9 to TRBJ1-2, with no clear D. The ends were cut back, 4 bases at V and 4 bases at J, with 16 bases in the middle. The CDR3 runs to 15 residues. The germline V gene has CDR1 SEHNR and CDR2 FQNEAQ (reference sequence). CDR3 in DNA: TGTGCCAGCAGCTCCCTAGTGAGGAGTGCCTATGGCTACACCTTC. Translated, it gives CASSSLVRSAYGYTF.

The chain joins TRBV15 to TRBJ2-7; the match to TRBD1 covers 9 bases. V was clipped by 5 bases and J by 1 base; unmatched bases: 3. CDR3 length: 14 amino acids. Germline CDR1 and CDR2: LNHNV and YYDKDF (reference sequence). The CDR3 nucleotides are TGTGCCACCAGCGTGGACAGGGGTTCCTACGAGCAGTACGTC. Its protein is CATSVDRGSYEQYV.

The V gene is TRBV5-6, the J gene TRBJ2-7; 7 nucleotides align to TRBD1. V shed 6 bases and J 0 bases; nucleotides not matched to a gene: 6. The CDR3 totals 14 residues. CDR1 is SGHDT, CDR2 YYEEEE, per germline. Here the CDR3 DNA reads TGTGCCAGCAATTTACAGGGGAGCTCCTACGAGCAGTACTTC. Translating gives CASNLQGSSYEQYF.

The chain uses TRBV5-1 and TRBJ2-3, with 7 nucleotides matching TRBD2. V trimming: 4 bases; J trimming: 6 bases; junction bases outside the gene matches: 17. Germline values: CDR1 SGHRS, CDR2 YFSETQ. This CDR3 has 17 residues. CDR3 DNA sequence: TGCGCCAGCAGCGTTGTTCCAGCGGGATCGTTCAGGGATACGCAGTATTTT. Its translation: CASSVVPAGSFRDTQYF. Variable domain in full (rest from reference TRBV5-1 and TRBJ2-3): KAGVTQTPRYLIKTRGQQVTLSCSPISGHRSVSWYQQTPGQGLQFLFEYFSETQRNKGNFPGRFSGRQFSNSRSEMNVSTLELGDSALYLCASSVVPAGSFRDTQYFGPGTRLTVL.

This chain uses TRBV18 with TRBJ1-2; no definite D call. Deletions cut 3 bases from V and 5 bases from J, with 13 bases between. The germline CDR1 and CDR2 sequences are KGHSH and LQKENI. CDR3 length equals 14 residues. Here the CDR3 reads CASSPRAGEYGYTF. In DNA, the CDR3 is TGTGCCAGCTCACCGCGAGCCGGGGAGTATGGCTACACCTTC.

This chain joins TRBV2 and TRBJ2-3, with 12 positions matching TRBD2. CDR1 and CDR2 from the germline V gene are SNHLY and FYNNEI. The CDR3 contains 14 residues. The ends lost 9 bases at V and 5 bases at J; junction bases unmatched: 6. The CDR3 protein is CARRLAGAKDTQYF. Here the CDR3 DNA reads TGTGCCAGACGACTAGCGGGGGCGAAAGATACGCAGTATTTT.

The chain combines TRBV27 with TRBJ2-7, with 8 bases that match TRBD2. Looked up from germline, CDR1 is MNHEY and CDR2 is SMNVEV (reference sequence). CDR3 length: 13 amino acids. The V segment lost 6 bases and the J segment 4 bases; nucleotides outside the gene matches: 5. CDR3 protein: CASRSSGGYEQYF. The CDR3 coding sequence is TGTGCCAGCAGATCAAGCGGGGGTTACGAGCAGTACTTC.

This chain connects TRBV6-1 to TRBJ2-7; 8 nucleotides agree with TRBD1. Germline V gene lookup returns CDR1 MNHNS and CDR2 SASEGT. Trimming removed 7 bases from V and 3 bases from J; junction bases left unmatched: 11. The length of the CDR3 is 15 residues. The CDR3 nucleotides are TGTGCCAGCATCAAAGGACAGGGCAGAAACTACGAGCAGTACGTC. This codes for CASIKGQGRNYEQYV.

The CDR3 DNA is TGTGCCAGCAGATCTATCGCTTCGGGACAGGGGGCTGGCTACACCTTC. As protein: CASRSIASGQGAGYTF. The chain combines TRBV11-2 with TRBJ1-2, with 12 bases aligning to TRBD1. Trimming cost V 6 bases and J 7 bases; bases outside gene matches: 12. Germline assignment: CDR1 SGHAT and CDR2 FQNNGV. This CDR3 is 16 amino acids long.

V gene TRBV4-1 combines with J gene TRBJ1-3, with TRBD1 identical over 7 bases. Germline V lookup: CDR1 MGHRA, CDR2 YSYEKL. The CDR3 consists of 15 residues. V trimming: 4 bases; J trimming: 4 bases; junction bases outside the gene matches: 7. CDR3 coding DNA: TGCGCCAGCAGCCCGAAGGGGGCGGACGGAAACACCATATATTTT. Residues: CASSPKGADGNTIYF.

The chain employs TRBV28 and TRBJ1-2; no clear D gene. This CDR3 is built from 14 residues. The V end was cut by 6 bases, the J end by 0 bases, with 11 bases between. Germline lookup yields CDR1 MDHEN and CDR2 SYDVKM. CDR3 DNA sequence: TGTGCCAGCAGCTACGGCCAGGCTAACTATGGCTACACCTTC. Translating gives CASSYGQANYGYTF.

This sequence joins TRBV2 and TRBJ1-1; D not certain. Germline V gives CDR1 SNHLY, CDR2 FYNNEI. This CDR3 comprises 15 residues. Between the trimmed V and J ends, which lost 2 bases and 4 bases, there was a span of 14 bases. The CDR3 DNA reads TGTGCCAGCAGTGAATCAGCTGTCGGGGTCACTGAAGCTTTCTTT. It codes for CASSESAVGVTEAFF.

This chain joins TRBV7-2 and TRBJ1-3; unclear D gene. V shed 4 bases and J shed 4 bases, with 8 bases lying between them. The CDR3 has 13 amino acids. Germline loops: CDR1 SGHTA, CDR2 FQGNSA. The CDR3 bases are TGTGCCAGCAGCTCAGGTCAAGGAAACACCATATATTTT. Protein: CASSSGQGNTIYF.

The V and J genes are TRBV6-5 and TRBJ2-1; D might be TRBD2 (6 bases). Trimming removed 8 bases at V and 4 bases at J, with 12 bases between. CDR3 length: 13 amino acids. Germline CDR1 reads MNHEY; CDR2 reads SVGAGI. CDR3 sequence: CASRLDIYNEQFF. The CDR3 bases are TGTGCCAGCCGACTAGATATTTACAATGAGCAGTTCTTC.

In regard to this clone: The same CDR3 can be traced to other DNA sequences in this sample. The rearrangement joins TRBV2 to TRBJ1-5; D ambiguous. V was clipped by 2 bases and J by 0 bases, with 5 bases between them. Germline loops: CDR1 SNHLY, CDR2 FYNNEI. This CDR3 region has 14 residues. The CDR3 DNA is TGTGCCAGCAGTGAACAGTATAGCAATCAGCCCCAGCATTTT. Protein sequence: CASSEQYSNQPQHF.

The gene calls are TRBV27 and TRBJ1-6, with D tentatively TRBD1 (5 bases). V gave up 0 bases and J gave up 0 bases, with 12 bases separating them. Germline CDR1 reads MNHEY; CDR2 reads SMNVEV (reference sequence). This CDR3 comprises 18 residues. The CDR3 protein is CASSLSQGWSSYNSPLHF. In nucleotides, the CDR3 is TGTGCCAGCAGTTTATCCCAGGGTTGGAGCTCCTATAATTCACCCCTCCACTTT.

The gene calls are TRBV7-2 and TRBJ1-4; D gene unclear. The CDR3 runs to 15 residues. CDR1 is SGHTA and CDR2 is FQGNSA in the germline V gene. The ends were cut back, 5 bases at V and 0 bases at J, with 10 bases in the middle. In DNA, the CDR3 is TGTGCCAGCAGCCCTGGGAGTGCAACTAATGAAAAACTGTTTTTT. Translation gives CASSPGSATNEKLFF.

The chain combines TRBV7-2 with TRBJ1-3; TRBD1 might be the D (5 bases). This CDR3 contains 15 residues. V shed 5 bases and J shed 2 bases, with 13 bases lying between them. Germline V lookup: CDR1 SGHTA, CDR2 FQGNSA. The chain's CDR3 is CASSAKGRTGNTIYF. Written as DNA, the CDR3 is TGTGCCAGCAGCGCCAAGGGGAGGACTGGAAACACCATATATTTT.

The chain recombines TRBV6-5 with TRBJ2-5; no firm D call. Trimming pared 6 bases from V and 5 bases from J, leaving 7 bases between. The CDR3 consists of 11 residues. The germline gives CDR1 MNHEY, CDR2 SVGAGI. DNA of the CDR3: TGTGCCAGCAGCCCCATCGAGACCCAGTACTTC. As protein: CASSPIETQYF.

Notes on this clone: Distinct nucleotide sequences in the sample also encode this CDR3. The chain uses TRBV4-3 and TRBJ1-2; TRBD1 matches 10 bases. V dropped 4 bases and J dropped 4; count of bases not matched to a gene: 6. Germline CDR1 reads LGHNA; CDR2 reads YSLEER. The CDR3 is 15 amino acids. The CDR3 protein is CASSPGQGESYGYTF. In DNA form, the CDR3 reads TGCGCCAGCAGCCCTGGACAGGGGGAGAGCTATGGCTACACCTTC.

The rearrangement links TRBV7-3 to TRBJ2-1; 7 nucleotides agree with TRBD2. Germline CDR1 and CDR2: SGHTA and FQGTGA. This CDR3 contains 13 residues. V shed 5 bases and J 5 bases; nucleotides not matched to a gene: 3. CDR3 in amino acids: CASSRGRDNEQFF. The CDR3, as DNA: TGTGCCAGCAGCCGCGGGAGAGACAATGAGCAGTTCTTC.

This chain uses TRBV5-4 with TRBJ2-7; 10 nucleotides match TRBD2. The J segment lost 0 bases and the V segment lost 4 bases, leaving 7 bases of the junction unmatched. Germline V gene sequence: CDR1 SGHNT, CDR2 YYREEE (reference sequence). The CDR3 consists of 16 residues. CDR3 loop: CASSPRLAGFSYEQYF. DNA of the CDR3: TGTGCCAGCAGCCCAAGACTAGCGGGTTTCTCCTACGAGCAGTACTTC.

This chain links TRBV10-3 with TRBJ1-6; D is undetermined. Germline V gene data show CDR1 as ENHRY and CDR2 as SYGVKD. Between the trimmed V and J ends, which lost 2 bases and 12 bases, there was a span of 11 bases. CDR3 length: 13 residues. The CDR3 DNA reads as TGTGCCATCAGTGAGCGAGACACCAAACCCCTCCACTTT. Translated, it gives CAISERDTKPLHF.

This chain's CDR3 is CASSPVGGETQYF. DNA for the CDR3: TGCGCCAGCAGCCCCGTGGGAGGAGAGACCCAGTACTTC. V and J are TRBV4-1 and TRBJ2-5; a possible D gene is TRBD2 (6 bases). The CDR3 has 13 amino acids. Germline lookup yields CDR1 MGHRA and CDR2 YSYEKL. Trimming stripped 4 bases from V and 4 bases from J, with 10 bases between.

The chain uses TRBV13 and TRBJ2-5; D is uncertain. The germline V gene encodes CDR1 PRHDT and CDR2 FYEKMQ (reference sequence). The CDR3 length is 14 residues. The V and J ends lost 6 bases and 3 bases respectively, with 14 bases between them. The CDR3 region is CASRERHKKETQYF. Written as DNA, the CDR3 is TGTGCCAGCAGGGAGCGCCATAAGAAAGAGACCCAGTACTTC.

The chain links TRBV6-5 to TRBJ2-1; D call uncertain. The length of the CDR3 is 15 residues. Per the germline V gene, CDR1 is MNHEY and CDR2 is SVGAGI. Trimming took off 4 bases at V and 0 bases at J, with 10 bases between the two ends. Written as DNA, the CDR3 is TGTGCCAGCAGTTCGCGAACTTTCTCCTACAATGAGCAGTTCTTC. It yields the protein CASSSRTFSYNEQFF.

The rearrangement links TRBV7-2 to TRBJ2-1; 9 bases map to TRBD1. Looked up from germline, CDR1 is SGHTA and CDR2 is FQGNSA. Losses at the gene ends were 1 base for V and 2 bases for J; bases not matched to a gene: 0. This CDR3 region has 15 residues. CDR3 nucleotides: TGTGCCAGCAGCTTAGACAGGGGGCCCTACAATGAGCAGTTCTTC. Translation gives CASSLDRGPYNEQFF.

This chain connects TRBV27 to TRBJ1-6; 11 bases agree with TRBD1. Trimming cost V 3 bases and J 14 bases; bases outside gene matches: 9. This CDR3 contains 15 residues. The V gene's germline CDR1 is MNHEY and CDR2 SMNVEV (reference sequence). For the CDR3, the DNA is TGTGCCAGCAGTTTTGGGACAGGGGGAACTAGCGCCCTCCACTTT. It specifies CASSFGTGGTSALHF.